A single sample is the source of the 5 T cell receptor beta chains below, sequenced in a study of somatic mutations in cytotoxic T cells in rheumatoid arthritis. Measured with immunoSEQ multiplex PCR; TCRdb has only the in-frame clones, and not every one. The sample records around 11,000 clones, 70% to 85% being singletons. The material sequenced was CD8+ T cells sorted from blood. The receptors were gathered from an adult with rheumatoid arthritis.

The J gene is TRBJ2-1, the V gene TRBV4-3, with 10 bases lining up with TRBD2. Trimming took 0 bases from V and 5 from J; bases not matched to a gene: 10. Germline V gene sequence: CDR1 LGHNA, CDR2 YSLEER. The CDR3 totals 18 residues. Here the CDR3 reads CASSQDKDSGRYDNEQFF. CDR3 in DNA: TGCGCCAGCAGCCAAGATAAAGATAGCGGGAGGTACGACAATGAGCAGTTCTTC.

This clone came up a few times. The chain uses TRBV6-4 and TRBJ2-3; 9 bases are shared with TRBD1. Per the germline V gene, CDR1 is MRHNA and CDR2 is SNTAGT. V was pared by 6 bases and J by 3 bases, with 7 bases of the junction left unmatched. There are 15 residues in the CDR3. DNA of the CDR3: TGTGCCAGCAGCCCCGGGACAGGGAGTACAGATACGCAGTATTTT. Amino acids: CASSPGTGSTDTQYF.

This chain links TRBV4-1 with TRBJ1-1; 9 bases are shared with TRBD1. CDR3 length: 15 residues. The J segment lost 1 base and the V segment lost 5 bases, leaving 5 bases of the junction unmatched. Germline CDR1 MGHRA, CDR2 YSYEKL. The CDR3 loop is CASSWRQGENTEAFF. The CDR3 DNA is TGCGCCAGCAGCTGGCGACAGGGGGAGAACACTGAAGCTTTCTTT.

The chain couples TRBV2 to TRBJ2-1; D possibly corresponds to TRBD2 (6 bases). This CDR3 comprises 14 residues. The V end lost 9 bases, the J end lost 4 bases, and 16 bases lay between the germline ends. The germline gives CDR1 SNHLY, CDR2 FYNNEI. The CDR3 protein is CARQRLDSYNEQFF. The DNA of the CDR3 is TGTGCCAGACAGCGACTAGATTCATACAATGAGCAGTTCTTC.

The rearrangement joins TRBV4-3 to TRBJ2-7, with 7 bases identical to TRBD1. CDR1 and CDR2 from the germline V gene are LGHNA and YSLEER. This CDR3 region has 14 residues. V shed 3 bases, J shed 3 bases, and the junction held 5 bases outside the gene matches. This CDR3 is CASSQTGILYEQYF. The CDR3 region has the DNA TGCGCCAGCAGCCAGACAGGGATCCTCTACGAGCAGTACTTC.